This entry lists 7 T cell receptor beta chains sequenced from one sample in a study of T cells in Graves' hyperthyroidism and ophthalmopathy. What was amplified from RNA transcripts were TCR beta CDR3 regions. First-round RT-PCR targeting the TCR CDR3 was performed with the HTBI primer set. Each CDR3 protein gets one entry after TCRdb re-called the multiplex PCR reads with MiXCR. In the table there are over 250,000 distinct CDR3 sequences, approximately 21% of which are singletons. What was sequenced was blood. These receptors all come from a man aged 25-45 years with Graves' ophthalmopathy.

The V and J genes are TRBV7-9 and TRBJ1-2; TRBD1 matches 9 bases. The junction had 5 bases not matched to a gene; V was cut back by 4 bases and J by 2 bases. The CDR3 totals 15 residues. Germline CDR1 is SEHNR and CDR2 is FQNEAQ (reference sequence). CDR3 protein: CASSSGTGTNYGYTF. In nucleotides, the CDR3 is TGTGCCAGCAGCTCCGGGACAGGGACGAACTATGGCTACACCTTC. The entire variable domain, with the rest obtained from reference TRBV7-9 and TRBJ1-2, is as follows: DTGVSQNPRHKITKRGQNVTFRCDPISEHNRLYWYRQTLGQGPEFLTYFQNEAQLEKSRLLSDRFSAERPKGSFSTLEIQRTEQGDSAMYLCASSSGTGTNYGYTFGSGTRLTVV.

The J gene is TRBJ2-2, the V gene TRBV18; maybe TRBD2 (6 bases). Germline CDR1 reads KGHSH; CDR2 reads LQKENI. CDR3 length: 15 residues. V was shortened by 6 bases and J by 0 bases, with 11 bases between the two germline ends. The CDR3 region is CASSTGTPNTGELFF. CDR3 nucleotides: TGTGCCAGCTCGACCGGGACTCCGAACACCGGGGAGCTGTTTTTT. Variable domain in full (rest from reference TRBV18 and TRBJ2-2): NAGVMQNPRHLVRRRGQEARLRCSPMKGHSHVYWYRQLPEEGLKFMVYLQKENIIDESGMPKERFSAEFPKEGPSILRIQQVVRGDSAAYFCASSTGTPNTGELFFGEGSRLTVL.

The sample holds one count of this clonotype. V gene TRBV6-5 combines with J gene TRBJ2-6, with 8 bases lining up with TRBD1. Per the germline V gene, CDR1 is MNHEY and CDR2 is SVGAGI. The CDR3 covers 18 residues. V was pared by 2 bases and J by 4 bases, with 10 bases of the junction left unmatched. The CDR3 sequence: CASSYKGQGAGGANVLTF. The CDR3 DNA sequence: TGTGCCAGCAGTTACAAGGGGCAGGGGGCGGGCGGGGCCAACGTCCTGACTTTC.

This clonotype was picked up many times. The chain has TRBV20-1 and TRBJ1-2, with D uncertain. The germline V and J ends were trimmed by 0 bases and 3 bases, with 5 bases remaining between them. CDR3 size: 12 residues. The germline gives CDR1 DFQATT, CDR2 SNEGSKA (reference sequence). CDR3 loop: CSARERYYGYTF. CDR3 nucleotide sequence: TGCAGTGCTAGAGAACGGTACTATGGCTACACCTTC.

The rearrangement joins TRBV3-1 to TRBJ2-1; 8 nucleotides line up with TRBD2. CDR1 and CDR2 (germline): LGHDT, YNNKEL (reference sequence). Germline trimming cut 1 base from V and 14 bases from J; bases unmatched to any gene: 10. This CDR3 comprises 14 residues. CDR3 protein: CASSQVSGEGSEFF. CDR3 sequence (DNA): TGTGCCAGCAGCCAAGTTAGCGGGGAGGGCAGTGAGTTCTTC.

This clonotype showed up just once. The rearrangement joins TRBV10-2 to TRBJ2-7; the match to TRBD1 covers 7 bases. Germline CDR1 WSHSY, CDR2 SAAADI. The CDR3 has 10 residues. The V and J ends lost 10 bases and 6 bases, in that order; junction bases with no gene match: 3. The CDR3 nucleotides are TGCGCCACCCAGGGGGTCGAGCAGTACTTC. This sequence encodes CATQGVEQYF.

The genes are TRBV19 and TRBJ2-7; possibly TRBD2 for D (5 bases). Trimming removed 3 bases at V and 9 bases at J, with 12 bases between. There are 12 residues in the CDR3. From germline, CDR1 is LNHDA and CDR2 SQIVND (reference sequence). The CDR3 coding sequence is TGTGCCAGTAGTATTGAGGGTTCCCGGCAGTACTTC. It yields the protein CASSIEGSRQYF.